This T cell receptor beta chain was retrieved from a study of T cells in Graves' hyperthyroidism and ophthalmopathy. Study observations and caveats: Researchers found most expanded thyroid clonotypes above 0.001 in blood as well.

From RNA transcripts, TCR beta CDR3 regions were amplified. The HTBI set primed first-round TCR CDR3 RT-PCR. TCRdb reanalysed the multiplex PCR reads using MiXCR and keeps one entry per CDR3 protein. The top ten clones hold about 30% of a sample with a few hundred thousand distinct CDR3 sequences, roughly 20% of them seen once. Calling Graves' hyperthyroidism stable meant ophthalmopathy did not progress within 18 months. Patients were aged 18 to 65, had disease duration under 2 months, and had newly diagnosed hyperthyroidism. Pregnant or lactating patients were excluded, as were those with uncontrolled infection or other autoimmune disease. This clonotype was picked up many times. Its antigen is unidentified. The V end was cut by 0 bases, the J end by 4 bases, with 7 bases between. There are 12 residues in the CDR3. CDR1 DFQATT and CDR2 SNEGSKA come from the germline V gene (reference sequence).

The sequencing sample was made of blood. The chain uses TRBV20-1 and TRBJ2-7; D not resolved. The origin of this receptor is a man younger than 35 with Graves' hyperthyroidism. DNA for the CDR3: TGCAGTGCTAGAGAGACGATTTACGAGCAGTACTTC. This translates into CSARETIYEQYF.